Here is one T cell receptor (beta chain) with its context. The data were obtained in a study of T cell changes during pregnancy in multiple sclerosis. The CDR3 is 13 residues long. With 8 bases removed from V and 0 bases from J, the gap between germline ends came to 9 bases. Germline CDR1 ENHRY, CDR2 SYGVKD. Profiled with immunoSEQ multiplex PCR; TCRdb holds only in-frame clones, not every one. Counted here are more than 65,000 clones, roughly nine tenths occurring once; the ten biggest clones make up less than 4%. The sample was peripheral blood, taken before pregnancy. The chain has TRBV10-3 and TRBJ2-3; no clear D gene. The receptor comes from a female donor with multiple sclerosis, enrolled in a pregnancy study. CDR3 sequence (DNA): TGTGCCATCCGAGAAGCTAGCACAGATACGCAGTATTTT. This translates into CAIREASTDTQYF.